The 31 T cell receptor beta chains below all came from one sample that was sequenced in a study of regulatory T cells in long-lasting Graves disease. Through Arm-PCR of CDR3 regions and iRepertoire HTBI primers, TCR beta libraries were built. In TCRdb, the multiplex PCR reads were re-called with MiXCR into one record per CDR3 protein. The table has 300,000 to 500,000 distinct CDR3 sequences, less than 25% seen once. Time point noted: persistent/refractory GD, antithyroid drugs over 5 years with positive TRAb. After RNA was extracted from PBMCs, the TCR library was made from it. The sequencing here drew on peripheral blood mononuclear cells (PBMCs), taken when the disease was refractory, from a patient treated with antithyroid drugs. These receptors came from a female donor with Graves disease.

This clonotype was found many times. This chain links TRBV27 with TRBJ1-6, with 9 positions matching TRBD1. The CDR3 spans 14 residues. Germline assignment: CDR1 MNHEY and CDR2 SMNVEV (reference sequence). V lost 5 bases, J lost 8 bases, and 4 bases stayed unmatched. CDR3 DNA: TGTGCCAGCAGTACGACAGGGGGGCATTCACCCCTCCACTTT. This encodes CASSTTGGHSPLHF.

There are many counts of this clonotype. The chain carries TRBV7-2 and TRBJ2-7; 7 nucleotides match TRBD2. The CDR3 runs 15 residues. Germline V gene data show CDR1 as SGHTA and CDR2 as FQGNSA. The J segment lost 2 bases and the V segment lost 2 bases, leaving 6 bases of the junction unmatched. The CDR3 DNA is TGTGCCAGCAGCTTAAATCTAGCGGAGACCTACGAGCAGTACTTC. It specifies CASSLNLAETYEQYF.

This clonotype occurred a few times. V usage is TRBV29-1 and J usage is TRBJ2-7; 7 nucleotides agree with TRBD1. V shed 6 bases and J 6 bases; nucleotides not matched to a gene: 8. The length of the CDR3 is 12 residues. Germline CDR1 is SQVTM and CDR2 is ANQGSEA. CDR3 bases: TGCAGCGTGGCCCTGACAGGGTTCGAGCAGTACTTC. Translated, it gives CSVALTGFEQYF.

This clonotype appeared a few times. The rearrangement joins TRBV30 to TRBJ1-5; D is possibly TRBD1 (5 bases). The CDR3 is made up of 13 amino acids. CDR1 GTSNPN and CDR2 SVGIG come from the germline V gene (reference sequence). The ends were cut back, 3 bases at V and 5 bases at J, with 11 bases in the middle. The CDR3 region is CAWSGHIDQPQHF. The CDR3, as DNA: TGTGCCTGGAGCGGACATATAGATCAGCCCCAGCATTTT.

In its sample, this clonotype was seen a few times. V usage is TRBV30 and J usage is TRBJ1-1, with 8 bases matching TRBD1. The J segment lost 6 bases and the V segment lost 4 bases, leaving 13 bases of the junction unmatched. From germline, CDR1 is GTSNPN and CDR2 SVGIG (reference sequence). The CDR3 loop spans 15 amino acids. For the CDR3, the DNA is TGTGCCTGGACTCGGCAGGGGGCGAGAGGCGCTGAAGCTTTCTTT. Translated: CAWTRQGARGAEAFF.

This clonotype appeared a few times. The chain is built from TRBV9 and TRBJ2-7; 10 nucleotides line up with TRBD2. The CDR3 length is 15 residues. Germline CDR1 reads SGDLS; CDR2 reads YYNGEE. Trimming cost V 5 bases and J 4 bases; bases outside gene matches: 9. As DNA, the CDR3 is TGTGCCAGCAGTCACGGACTAGCGGATAATTACGAGCAGTACTTC. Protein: CASSHGLADNYEQYF.

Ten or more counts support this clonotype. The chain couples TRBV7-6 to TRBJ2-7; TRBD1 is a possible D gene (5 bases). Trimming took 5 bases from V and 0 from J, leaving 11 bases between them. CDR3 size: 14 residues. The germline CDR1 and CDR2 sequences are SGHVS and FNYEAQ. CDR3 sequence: CASSPTGASYEQYF. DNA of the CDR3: TGTGCCAGCAGCCCAACAGGAGCCTCCTACGAGCAGTACTTC.

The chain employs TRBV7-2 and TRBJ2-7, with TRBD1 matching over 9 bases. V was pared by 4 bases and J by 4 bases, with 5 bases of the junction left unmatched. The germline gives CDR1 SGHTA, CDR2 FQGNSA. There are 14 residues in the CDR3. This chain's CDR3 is CASSSATGGYEQYF. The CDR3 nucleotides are TGTGCCAGCAGCTCTGCGACAGGGGGATACGAGCAGTACTTC.

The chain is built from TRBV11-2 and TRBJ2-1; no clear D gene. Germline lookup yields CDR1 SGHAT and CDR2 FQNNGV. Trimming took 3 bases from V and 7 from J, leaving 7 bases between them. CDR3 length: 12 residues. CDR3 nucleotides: TGTGCCAGCAGCTTCCTAAAAAATGAGCAGTTCTTC. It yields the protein CASSFLKNEQFF.

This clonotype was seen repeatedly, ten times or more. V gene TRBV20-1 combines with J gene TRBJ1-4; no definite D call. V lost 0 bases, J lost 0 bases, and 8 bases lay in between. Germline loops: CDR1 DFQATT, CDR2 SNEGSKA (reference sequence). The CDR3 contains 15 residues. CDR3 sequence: CSARDRFATNEKLFF. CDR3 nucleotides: TGCAGTGCTAGAGATCGCTTCGCAACTAATGAAAAACTGTTTTTT.

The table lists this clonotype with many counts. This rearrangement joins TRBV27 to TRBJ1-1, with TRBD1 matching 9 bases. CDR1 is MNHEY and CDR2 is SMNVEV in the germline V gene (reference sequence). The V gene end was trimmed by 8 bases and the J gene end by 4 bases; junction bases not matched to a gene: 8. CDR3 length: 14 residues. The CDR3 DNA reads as TGTGCCAGCGGACAGGGGAAGTATGGCACTGAAGCTTTCTTT. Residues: CASGQGKYGTEAFF.

CDR3 bases: TGCAGCGTCCAAGAGGGCTCCGGGGCCAACGTCCTGACTTTC. It codes for CSVQEGSGANVLTF. This rearrangement joins TRBV29-1 to TRBJ2-6; D is possibly TRBD2 (5 bases). The CDR3 loop spans 14 amino acids. CDR1 is SQVTM and CDR2 is ANQGSEA in the germline V gene. The germline V and J ends were trimmed by 6 bases and 4 bases, with 13 bases remaining between them.

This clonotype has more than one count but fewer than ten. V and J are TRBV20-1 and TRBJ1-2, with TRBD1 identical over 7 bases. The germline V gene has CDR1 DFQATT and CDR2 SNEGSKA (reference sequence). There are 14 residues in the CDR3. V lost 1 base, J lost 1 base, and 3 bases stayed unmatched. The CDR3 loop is CSARGTGFNYGYTF. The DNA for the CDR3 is TGCAGTGCTAGAGGGACAGGATTTAACTATGGCTACACCTTC.

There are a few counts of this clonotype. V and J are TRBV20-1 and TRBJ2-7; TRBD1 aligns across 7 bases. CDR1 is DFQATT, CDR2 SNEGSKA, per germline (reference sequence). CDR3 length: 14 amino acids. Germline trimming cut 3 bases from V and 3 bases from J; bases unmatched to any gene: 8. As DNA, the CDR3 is TGCAGTGCTAGCTTCCGGGACAGAAACTACGAGCAGTACTTC. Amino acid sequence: CSASFRDRNYEQYF.

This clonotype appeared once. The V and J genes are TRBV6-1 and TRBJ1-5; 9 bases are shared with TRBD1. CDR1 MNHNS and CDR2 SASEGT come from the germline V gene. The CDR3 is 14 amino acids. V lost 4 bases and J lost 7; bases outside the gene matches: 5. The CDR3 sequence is CASSAQGASQPQHF. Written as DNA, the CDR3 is TGTGCCAGCAGTGCACAGGGGGCAAGCCAGCCCCAGCATTTT.

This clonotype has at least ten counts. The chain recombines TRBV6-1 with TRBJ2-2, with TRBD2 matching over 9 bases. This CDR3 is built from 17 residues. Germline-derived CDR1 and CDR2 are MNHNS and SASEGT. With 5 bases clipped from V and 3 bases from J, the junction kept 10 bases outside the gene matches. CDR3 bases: TGTGCCAGCAGTCCCTATAGCGGGAGCCCAGACACCGGGGAGCTGTTTTTT. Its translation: CASSPYSGSPDTGELFF.

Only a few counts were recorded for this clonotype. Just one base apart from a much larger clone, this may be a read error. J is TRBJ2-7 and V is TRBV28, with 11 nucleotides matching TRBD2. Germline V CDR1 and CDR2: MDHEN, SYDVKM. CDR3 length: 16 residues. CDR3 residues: CASSSAVAGGFYEQHF. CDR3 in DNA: TGTGCCAGCAGTTCGGCGGTAGCGGGAGGGTTCTACGAGCAGCACTTC.

The CDR3, as DNA: TGTGCCAGCAGTTCCCCTTCGCTGGGGTGGATGAACACTGAAGCTTTCTTT. Its protein product is CASSSPSLGWMNTEAFF. The V call is TRBV6-5, the J call TRBJ1-1; D remains ambiguous. The V gene's germline CDR1 is MNHEY and CDR2 SVGAGI. Trimming removed 4 bases at V and 0 bases at J, with 18 bases between. This CDR3 has 17 residues.

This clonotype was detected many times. The CDR3 loop is CASSFSGQYGYTF. CDR3 coding DNA: TGTGCCAGCAGCTTCTCAGGACAGTATGGCTACACCTTC. The chain has TRBV9 and TRBJ1-2; tentative D call: TRBD1 (6 bases). This CDR3 contains 13 residues. Trimming took 4 bases from V and 5 from J, leaving 12 bases between them. CDR1 and CDR2 from the germline V gene are SGDLS and YYNGEE. Variable domain in full (rest from reference TRBV9 and TRBJ1-2): DSGVTQTPKHLITATGQRVTLRCSPRSGDLSVYWYQQSLDQGLQFLIQYYNGEERAKGNILERFSAQQFPDLHSELNLSSLELGDSALYFCASSFSGQYGYTFGSGTRLTVV.

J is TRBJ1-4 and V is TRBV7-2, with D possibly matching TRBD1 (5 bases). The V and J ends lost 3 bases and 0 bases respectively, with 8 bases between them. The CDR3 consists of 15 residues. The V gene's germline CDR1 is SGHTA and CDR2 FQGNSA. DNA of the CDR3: TGTGCCAGCAGCTTTCGAGGGGCAACTAATGAAAAACTGTTTTTT. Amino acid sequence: CASSFRGATNEKLFF.

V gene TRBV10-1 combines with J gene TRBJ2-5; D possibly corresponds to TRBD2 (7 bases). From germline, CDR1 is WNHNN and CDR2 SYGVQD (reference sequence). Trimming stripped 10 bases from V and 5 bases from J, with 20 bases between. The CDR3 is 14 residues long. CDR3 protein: CAITGGPEWETQYF. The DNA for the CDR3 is TGCGCCATCACGGGGGGCCCGGAGTGGGAGACCCAGTACTTC.

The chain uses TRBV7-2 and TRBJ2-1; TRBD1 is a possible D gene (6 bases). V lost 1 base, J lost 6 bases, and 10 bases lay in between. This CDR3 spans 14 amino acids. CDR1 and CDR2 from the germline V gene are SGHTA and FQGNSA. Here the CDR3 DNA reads TGTGCCAGCAGCTTAGTACGGACAGTCAATGAGCAGTTCTTC. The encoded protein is CASSLVRTVNEQFF.

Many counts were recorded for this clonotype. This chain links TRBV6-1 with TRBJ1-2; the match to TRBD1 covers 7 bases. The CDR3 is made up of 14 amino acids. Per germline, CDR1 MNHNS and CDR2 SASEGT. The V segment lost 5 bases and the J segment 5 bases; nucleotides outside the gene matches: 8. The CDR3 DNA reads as TGTGCCAGCAGTAGACTGACAGGGACGTATGGCTACACCTTC. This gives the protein CASSRLTGTYGYTF.

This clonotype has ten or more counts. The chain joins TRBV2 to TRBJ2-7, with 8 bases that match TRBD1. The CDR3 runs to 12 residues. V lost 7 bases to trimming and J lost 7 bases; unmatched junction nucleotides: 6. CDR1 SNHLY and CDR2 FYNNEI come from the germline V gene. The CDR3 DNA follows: TGTGCCAGCACCCAGGGGGCAGGGGAGCAGTACTTC. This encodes CASTQGAGEQYF.

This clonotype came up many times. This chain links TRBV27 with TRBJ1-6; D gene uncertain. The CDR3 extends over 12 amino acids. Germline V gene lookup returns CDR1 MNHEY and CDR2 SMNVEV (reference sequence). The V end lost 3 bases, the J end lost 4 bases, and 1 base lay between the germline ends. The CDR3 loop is CASSFYNSPLHF. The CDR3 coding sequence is TGTGCCAGCAGTTTTTATAATTCACCCCTCCACTTT.

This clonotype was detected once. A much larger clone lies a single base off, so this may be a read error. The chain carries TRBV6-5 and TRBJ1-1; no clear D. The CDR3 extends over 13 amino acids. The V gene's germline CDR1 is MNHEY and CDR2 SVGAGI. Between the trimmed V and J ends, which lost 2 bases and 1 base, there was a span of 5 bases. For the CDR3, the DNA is TGTGCCAGCAGTTACGAGGCGAACACTGAAGCTTTCTTT. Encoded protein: CASSYEANTEAFF.

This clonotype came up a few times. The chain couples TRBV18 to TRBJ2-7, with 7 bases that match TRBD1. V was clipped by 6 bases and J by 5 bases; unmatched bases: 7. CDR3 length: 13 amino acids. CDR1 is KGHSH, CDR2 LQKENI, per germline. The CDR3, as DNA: TGTGCCAGCTCGCTCAAGGGGGCACACGAGCAGTACTTC. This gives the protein CASSLKGAHEQYF. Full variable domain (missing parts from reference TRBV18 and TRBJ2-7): NAGVMQNPRHLVRRRGQEARLRCSPMKGHSHVYWYRQLPEEGLKFMVYLQKENIIDESGMPKERFSAEFPKEGPSILRIQQVVRGDSAAYFCASSLKGAHEQYFGPGTRLTVT.

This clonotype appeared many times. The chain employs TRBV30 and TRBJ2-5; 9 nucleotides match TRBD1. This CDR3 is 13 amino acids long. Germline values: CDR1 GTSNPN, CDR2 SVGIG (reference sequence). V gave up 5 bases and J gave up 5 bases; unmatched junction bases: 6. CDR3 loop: CAWYTGGRETQYF. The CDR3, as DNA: TGTGCCTGGTACACAGGGGGCAGGGAGACCCAGTACTTC.

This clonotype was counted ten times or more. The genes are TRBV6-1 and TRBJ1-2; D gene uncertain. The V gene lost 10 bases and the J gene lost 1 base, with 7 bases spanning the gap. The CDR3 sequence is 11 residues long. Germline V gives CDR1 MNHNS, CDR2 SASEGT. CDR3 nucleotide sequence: TGTGCCACCAAGAATAACTATGGCTACACCTTC. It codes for CATKNNYGYTF.

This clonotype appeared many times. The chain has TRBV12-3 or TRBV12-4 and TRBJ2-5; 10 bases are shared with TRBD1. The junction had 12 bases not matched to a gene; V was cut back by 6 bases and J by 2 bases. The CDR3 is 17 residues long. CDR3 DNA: TGTGCCAGCAGCCTAAAGGGACAGGGGCAACCTCAAGAGACCCAGTACTTC. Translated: CASSLKGQGQPQETQYF.

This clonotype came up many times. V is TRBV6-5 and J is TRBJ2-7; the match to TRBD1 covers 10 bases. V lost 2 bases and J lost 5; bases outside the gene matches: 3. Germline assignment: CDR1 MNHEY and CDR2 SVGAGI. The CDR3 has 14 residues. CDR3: CASSYATGGHEQYF. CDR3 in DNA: TGTGCCAGCAGTTACGCGACAGGGGGCCACGAGCAGTACTTC.